One sample yielded the 17 T cell receptor beta chains listed below, sequenced in a study of T cells in Graves' hyperthyroidism and ophthalmopathy. TCR beta CDR3 region amplification was performed from RNA transcripts. The primer set for the first-round RT-PCR of the TCR CDR3 was HTBI. Each CDR3 protein gets one entry after TCRdb re-called the multiplex PCR reads with MiXCR. Of approximately 600,000 distinct CDR3 sequences listed, approximately 13% were seen once; the top ten hold under 7%. The sequenced sample consisted of blood. The receptor source for this set is a woman aged 30 to 39 with Graves' hyperthyroidism that later progressed to Graves' ophthalmopathy.

V is TRBV4-3 and J is TRBJ2-7; 7 nucleotides agree with TRBD1. V shed 4 bases and J 4 bases; nucleotides not matched to a gene: 7. CDR3 size: 14 residues. The germline CDR1 and CDR2 sequences are LGHNA and YSLEER. CDR3: CASSRSTGVYEQYF. CDR3 coding DNA: TGCGCCAGCAGCCGATCCACAGGGGTTTACGAGCAGTACTTC.

The V and J genes are TRBV6-1 and TRBJ2-7; TRBD2 matches 8 bases. This CDR3 is built from 14 residues. V lost 9 bases, J lost 8 bases, and 15 bases stayed unmatched. Germline CDR1 MNHNS, CDR2 SASEGT. The CDR3 nucleotides read TGTGCCAGTCTAACCTATAGCGGGAAGTACAAGCAGTACTTC. Translation: CASLTYSGKYKQYF.

This clonotype was seen a handful of times. This rearrangement joins TRBV28 to TRBJ1-2; D is unresolved. The CDR3 has 14 amino acids. Looked up from germline, CDR1 is MDHEN and CDR2 is SYDVKM. V was trimmed by 6 bases and J by 4 bases, leaving 15 bases between them. CDR3 bases: TGTGCCAGCAGCCCGCCAGAAGAGGGCTATGGCTACACCTTC. It encodes CASSPPEEGYGYTF.

This clonotype has a count of ten or more. The chain uses TRBV11-1 and TRBJ2-5; D gene uncertain. The V gene's germline CDR1 is SGHAT and CDR2 FQDESV (reference sequence). The CDR3 is 15 residues long. Trimming took off 5 bases at V and 4 bases at J, with 17 bases between the two ends. The CDR3 DNA is TGTGCCAGCAGCCCCCTCCACACCTACGGAGAGACCCAGTACTTC. It codes for CASSPLHTYGETQYF.

The chain's CDR3 is CASPPRGSSYEQYF. The DNA of the CDR3 is TGTGCCAGCCCCCCGCGGGGCAGTTCCTACGAGCAGTACTTC. This sequence joins TRBV7-3 and TRBJ2-7; possibly TRBD2 for D (6 bases). There are 14 residues in the CDR3. Per germline, CDR1 SGHTA and CDR2 FQGTGA. Trimming removed 8 bases from V and 1 base from J, with 15 bases in between.

The chain links TRBV5-5 to TRBJ1-6, with D maybe TRBD1 (5 bases). The CDR3 covers 15 residues. The V and J ends lost 4 bases and 3 bases respectively, with 11 bases between them. In germline, CDR1 is SGHKS, CDR2 YYEKEE (reference sequence). The CDR3 spells CASSGRDLYNSPLHF. The CDR3 DNA reads TGTGCCAGCAGCGGCCGGGACCTCTATAATTCACCCCTCCACTTT.

In its sample, this clonotype was seen many times. CDR3 nucleotide sequence: TGTGCCAGCAGCTTCAAACTCCAGCAGGGCATCTCCTACAATGAGCAGTTCTTC. Amino acids: CASSFKLQQGISYNEQFF. The rearrangement links TRBV7-9 to TRBJ2-1; D may be TRBD1 (5 bases). The V end lost 3 bases, the J end lost 0 bases, and 18 bases lay between the germline ends. Germline CDR1 is SEHNR and CDR2 is FQNEAQ (reference sequence). CDR3 size: 18 residues.

This clonotype was seen repeatedly, ten times or more. V gene TRBV5-5 combines with J gene TRBJ2-7, with D unclear. V was trimmed by 0 bases and J by 3 bases, leaving 13 bases between them. The CDR3 has 15 residues. CDR1 is SGHKS, CDR2 YYEKEE, per germline (reference sequence). The CDR3 bases are TGTGCCAGCAGCTTGGCGTGGCAGATGAACTACGAGCAGTACTTC. Protein product: CASSLAWQMNYEQYF.

With respect to this clonotype: Relative to the germline gene, one junction end is altered; a read error may explain this. V is TRBV10-1 and J is TRBJ2-3; perhaps TRBD2 as D (5 bases). In germline, CDR1 is WNHNN, CDR2 SYGVQD (reference sequence). The CDR3 extends over 16 amino acids. CDR3 region: CVSSRVSVGPTDTQYF. The CDR3 DNA sequence: TGCGTCAGCAGTAGGGTTAGCGTTGGCCCCACAGATACGCAGTATTTT.

This clonotype came up many times. V is TRBV19 and J is TRBJ2-3; 9 bases are shared with TRBD2. The CDR3 is 14 residues long. Trimming removed 10 bases from V and 3 bases from J; junction bases left unmatched: 8. Germline CDR1 LNHDA, CDR2 SQIVND (reference sequence). In DNA, the CDR3 is TGTGCCACCCGGTCCAGCGGGGGGACAGATACGCAGTATTTT. This codes for CATRSSGGTDTQYF.

This clonotype was seen repeatedly, ten times or more. The chain is built from TRBV15 and TRBJ1-2, with TRBD1 matching over 7 bases. The CDR3 is made up of 15 amino acids. CDR1 LNHNV and CDR2 YYDKDF come from the germline V gene (reference sequence). Trimming removed 0 bases from V and 4 bases from J; junction bases left unmatched: 5. As DNA, the CDR3 is TGTGCCACCAGCAGAGATTCGGGACAGATCTATGGCTACACCTTC. It codes for CATSRDSGQIYGYTF.

The genes are TRBV7-2 and TRBJ1-1; a possible D gene is TRBD1 (5 bases). Germline V gives CDR1 SGHTA, CDR2 FQGNSA. Between the trimmed V and J ends, which lost 0 bases and 7 bases, there was a span of 9 bases. The CDR3 contains 13 residues. Here the CDR3 reads CASSLAATDEAFF. CDR3 bases: TGTGCCAGCAGCTTAGCAGCGACAGATGAAGCTTTCTTT.

In its sample, this clonotype was seen many times. At one boundary the junction diverges from the germline segment, which might be a read error. V usage is TRBV27 and J usage is TRBJ1-1; 7 bases fit TRBD1. The CDR3 length is 16 residues. In germline, CDR1 is MNHEY, CDR2 SMNVEV (reference sequence). CDR3 DNA sequence: TGTGCCAACAGTTTTACCCCGGGACAGATGAACACTGAAGCTTTCTTT. Translated: CANSFTPGQMNTEAFF.

The table lists this clonotype with many counts. The chain employs TRBV20-1 and TRBJ1-2; D remains unclear. The CDR3 sequence is 12 residues long. Germline CDR1 and CDR2: DFQATT and SNEGSKA (reference sequence). Trimming removed 6 bases at V and 4 bases at J, with 12 bases between. Here the CDR3 DNA reads TGCAGTGCCTCGGCCGATATCTATGGCTACACCTTC. Translating it yields CSASADIYGYTF.

This clonotype has more than one count but fewer than ten. This chain uses TRBV12-3 or TRBV12-4 with TRBJ1-1; TRBD1 matches 7 bases. This CDR3 comprises 16 residues. V lost 6 bases and J lost 3; bases outside the gene matches: 13. CDR3: CASRHGDSLRDTEAFF. The DNA for the CDR3 is TGTGCCAGCAGACACGGGGACAGTCTGAGGGACACTGAAGCTTTCTTT.

As to this clonotype: It may be a read error: a sequence one base away is much more abundant. The chain links TRBV4-1 to TRBJ2-7; 12 nucleotides line up with TRBD2. The CDR3 covers 16 residues. Germline V gives CDR1 MGHRA, CDR2 YSYEKL. V shed 3 bases, J shed 0 bases, and the junction held 3 bases outside the gene matches. The CDR3 DNA reads as TGCGCCAGCAGCCAGAGGACTAGCGGGGTCTCCTACGAGCAGTACTTC. This translates into CASSQRTSGVSYEQYF.

This clonotype occurred many times. The V call is TRBV19, the J call TRBJ1-6; possible D gene TRBD1, 6 bases. The CDR3 extends over 14 amino acids. V shed 3 bases and J shed 7 bases, with 10 bases lying between them. Germline V gene lookup returns CDR1 LNHDA and CDR2 SQIVND (reference sequence). As DNA, the CDR3 is TGTGCCAGTAGTATCCGGACAGAGAATTCACCCCTCCACTTT. Protein: CASSIRTENSPLHF.